These 23 T cell receptor beta chains originate from one sample sequenced in a study of technical replicates of blood from a handful of donors. Data came from immunoSEQ multiplex PCR; TCRdb stores just in-frame clones and leaves some out. Here the sample spans approximately 89,000 clones, around 94% being singletons. Specimen: T cells isolated from PBMCs. These receptors were taken from a human donor in good health.

The genes are TRBV2 and TRBJ2-7; possibly TRBD2 for D (5 bases). Deletions cut 6 bases from V and 4 bases from J, with 13 bases between. Germline CDR1 reads SNHLY; CDR2 reads FYNNEI. The CDR3 is 13 residues long. The CDR3: CASRKEARYEQYF. The CDR3 DNA follows: TGTGCCAGCAGAAAGGAGGCTAGATACGAGCAGTACTTC.

The chain uses TRBV29-1 and TRBJ2-1, with TRBD1 identical over 9 bases. The CDR3 has 12 residues. J gave up 6 bases and V 7 bases, and 4 bases lay outside the gene matches. CDR1 and CDR2 (germline): SQVTM, ANQGSEA. DNA for the CDR3: TGCAGCGACTTACAGGGGGCCAATGAGCAGTTCTTC. It is translated as CSDLQGANEQFF.

J is TRBJ2-7 and V is TRBV15, with D perhaps matching TRBD1 (6 bases). CDR1 is LNHNV, CDR2 YYDKDF, per germline (reference sequence). The CDR3 totals 12 residues. Trimming took 0 bases from V and 10 from J, leaving 10 bases between them. The DNA of the CDR3 is TGTGCCACCAGCAGAGAAGAGGGGGATCAGTACTTC. Translating it yields CATSREEGDQYF.

The V gene is TRBV19, the J gene TRBJ1-1; D ambiguous. Germline V lookup: CDR1 LNHDA, CDR2 SQIVND (reference sequence). There are 14 residues in the CDR3. With 4 bases removed from V and 4 bases from J, the gap between germline ends came to 13 bases. CDR3 nucleotide sequence: TGTGCCAGTAGTACCCAACTACGCTCCACTGAAGCTTTCTTT. It yields the protein CASSTQLRSTEAFF. Filled out from reference TRBV19 and TRBJ1-1, the complete variable domain reads DGGITQSPKYLFRKEGQNVTLSCEQNLNHDAMYWYRQDPGQGLRLIYYSQIVNDFQKGDIAEGYSVSREKKESFPLTVTSAQKNPTAFYLCASSTQLRSTEAFFGQGTRLTVV.

V usage is TRBV27 and J usage is TRBJ1-1; unclear D gene. Germline V gives CDR1 MNHEY, CDR2 SMNVEV (reference sequence). This CDR3 is 12 amino acids long. The ends were cut back, 6 bases at V and 2 bases at J, with 7 bases in the middle. The CDR3 is CASREGNTEAFF. In nucleotides, the CDR3 is TGTGCCAGCAGAGAGGGTAACACTGAAGCTTTCTTT.

In its sample, this clone was seen a few times. The chain combines TRBV7-3 with TRBJ1-2; tentative D call: TRBD1 (6 bases). CDR3 size: 14 residues. Looked up from germline, CDR1 is SGHTA and CDR2 is FQGTGA. V lost 2 bases, J lost 8 bases, and 15 bases lay in between. For the CDR3, the DNA is TGTGCCAGCAGCTTAGGTGGGGGGGCCCGAGGCTACACCTTC. Its translation: CASSLGGGARGYTF.

V is TRBV19 and J is TRBJ1-5, with a weak D call TRBD1 (6 bases). The V end was cut by 4 bases, the J end by 5 bases, with 9 bases between. The germline V gene has CDR1 LNHDA and CDR2 SQIVND (reference sequence). The CDR3 extends over 13 amino acids. Written as DNA, the CDR3 is TGTGCCAGTAGTAGGGGGGGCGATCAGCCCCAGCATTTT. Amino acid sequence: CASSRGGDQPQHF.

V usage is TRBV13 and J usage is TRBJ1-1; no definite D call. This CDR3 region has 14 residues. V gave up 3 bases and J gave up 1 base, with 9 bases separating them. The V gene's germline CDR1 is PRHDT and CDR2 FYEKMQ (reference sequence). The CDR3 sequence: CASSFTQANTEAFF. CDR3 coding DNA: TGTGCCAGCAGCTTCACCCAGGCGAACACTGAAGCTTTCTTT.

The gene calls are TRBV28 and TRBJ2-7; 10 bases align to TRBD2. Germline V CDR1 and CDR2: MDHEN, SYDVKM. The length of the CDR3 is 13 residues. Trimming took 5 bases from V and 5 from J; bases not matched to a gene: 3. Here the CDR3 DNA reads TGTGCCAGCAGTAATCTAGCGGGAGACGAGCAGTACTTC. Protein: CASSNLAGDEQYF. Full variable domain (remainder filled in from reference TRBV28 and TRBJ2-7): DVKVTQSSRYLVKRTGEKVFLECVQDMDHENMFWYRQDPGLGLRLIYFSYDVKMKEKGDIPEGYSVSREKKERFSLILESASTNQTSMYLCASSNLAGDEQYFGPGTRLTVT.

The V gene is TRBV27, the J gene TRBJ2-1, with TRBD1 identical over 8 bases. The CDR3 loop spans 14 amino acids. Germline CDR1 reads MNHEY; CDR2 reads SMNVEV (reference sequence). J gave up 3 bases and V 6 bases, and 4 bases lay outside the gene matches. CDR3 in amino acids: CASRWGQVYNEQFF. In DNA form, the CDR3 reads TGTGCCAGCAGATGGGGACAGGTCTACAATGAGCAGTTCTTC.

The genes are TRBV6-6 and TRBJ2-7; TRBD2 might be the D (5 bases). The CDR3 sequence is 14 residues long. Germline V gene sequence: CDR1 MNHNY, CDR2 SVGAGI (reference sequence). Trimming removed 2 bases at V and 3 bases at J, with 11 bases between. The CDR3 DNA reads as TGTGCCAGCAGTTACGAGGACTTAGGCTACGAGCAGTACTTC. This encodes CASSYEDLGYEQYF.

The chain links TRBV5-1 to TRBJ2-2, with 8 bases matching TRBD2. CDR3 length: 15 amino acids. Germline-derived CDR1 and CDR2 are SGHRS and YFSETQ. V gave up 3 bases and J gave up 4 bases; unmatched junction bases: 5. The CDR3 protein is CASSSTSGSTGELFF. The CDR3, as DNA: TGCGCCAGCAGCTCAACTAGCGGAAGCACCGGGGAGCTGTTTTTT.

The chain joins TRBV7-8 to TRBJ1-1, with D possibly TRBD1 on 5 matching bases. Trimming cost V 1 base and J 5 bases, with 11 bases left between them. This CDR3 is 14 amino acids long. Germline V gene data show CDR1 as SGHVS and CDR2 as FQNEAQ. The CDR3 bases are TGTGCCAGCAGCTTAGGTGGGGGAGGGACTGAAGCTTTCTTT. This translates into CASSLGGGGTEAFF.

This chain uses TRBV5-1 with TRBJ1-2; tentative D call: TRBD1 (5 bases). V gave up 4 bases and J gave up 8 bases, with 15 bases separating them. The CDR3 length is 13 residues. The germline V gene has CDR1 SGHRS and CDR2 YFSETQ. CDR3 amino acids: CASSGQGIYGYTF. CDR3 DNA sequence: TGCGCCAGCAGCGGGCAGGGAATATACGGCTACACCTTC.

J is TRBJ1-1 and V is TRBV27; the D gene is possibly TRBD1 (5 bases). Germline lookup yields CDR1 MNHEY and CDR2 SMNVEV (reference sequence). V was clipped by 3 bases and J by 3 bases, with 14 bases between them. This CDR3 spans 15 amino acids. CDR3 protein: CASSFSTAWDTEAFF. In nucleotides, the CDR3 is TGTGCCAGCAGTTTTTCGACAGCGTGGGACACTGAAGCTTTCTTT.

This clone was found a few times. The chain uses TRBV30 and TRBJ1-1, with TRBD1 identical over 7 bases. The J segment lost 8 bases and the V segment lost 5 bases, leaving 8 bases of the junction unmatched. CDR3 length equals 12 residues. Germline V lookup: CDR1 GTSNPN, CDR2 SVGIG (reference sequence). CDR3 sequence: CAWDDMTGEAFF. For the CDR3, the DNA is TGTGCCTGGGACGACATGACAGGGGAAGCTTTCTTT.

The chain's CDR3 is CASSVGGPENYTF. The DNA for the CDR3 is TGTGCCAGCAGTGTGGGGGGGCCAGAAAACTACACCTTC. This chain joins TRBV27 and TRBJ1-2; a possible D gene is TRBD1 (6 bases). This CDR3 has 13 residues. Germline V lookup: CDR1 MNHEY, CDR2 SMNVEV (reference sequence). V lost 5 bases and J lost 10, with 17 bases in between.

V and J are TRBV4-2 and TRBJ2-1; TRBD2 agrees at 10 bases. Trimming cost V 0 bases and J 9 bases; bases outside gene matches: 5. Germline-derived CDR1 and CDR2 are LGHNA and YNFKEQ. The CDR3 is made up of 15 amino acids. CDR3 protein: CASSQELAGECEQFF. The CDR3 DNA reads as TGTGCCAGCAGCCAAGAGCTAGCGGGAGAATGTGAGCAGTTCTTC.

The genes are TRBV19 and TRBJ1-2, with TRBD1 matching 7 bases. This CDR3 region has 15 residues. The germline CDR1 and CDR2 sequences are LNHDA and SQIVND (reference sequence). The trim removed 4 bases at V and 0 bases at J, leaving 5 bases unmatched. CDR3 loop: CASSNDREANYGYTF. CDR3 nucleotides: TGTGCCAGTAGTAACGACAGGGAAGCTAACTATGGCTACACCTTC.

The rearrangement uses TRBV28 and TRBJ2-6; TRBD2 is a possible D gene (6 bases). There are 18 residues in the CDR3. Per the germline V gene, CDR1 is MDHEN and CDR2 is SYDVKM. Trimming took off 3 bases at V and 0 bases at J, with 15 bases between the two ends. CDR3 in amino acids: CASSLGGAGSSGANVLTF. DNA of the CDR3: TGTGCCAGCAGTTTGGGGGGTGCAGGTAGCTCTGGGGCCAACGTCCTGACTTTC.

This sequence joins TRBV2 and TRBJ2-5; D is unresolved. The germline V and J ends were trimmed by 3 bases and 3 bases, with 8 bases remaining between them. Germline values: CDR1 SNHLY, CDR2 FYNNEI. There are 13 residues in the CDR3. CDR3 sequence: CASSDYREETQYF. Written as DNA, the CDR3 is TGTGCCAGCAGTGATTACAGAGAAGAGACCCAGTACTTC.

The chain uses TRBV7-9 and TRBJ2-3; D may be TRBD1 (6 bases). Germline V gene data show CDR1 as SEHNR and CDR2 as FQNEAQ (reference sequence). The length of the CDR3 is 14 residues. V dropped 5 bases and J dropped 4 bases, with 13 bases sitting between them. The CDR3 is CASSGDTLPDTQYF. The CDR3 coding sequence is TGTGCCAGCAGCGGGGACACCCTACCAGATACGCAGTATTTT.

The V call is TRBV7-9, the J call TRBJ2-7; 10 nucleotides match TRBD2. The CDR3 spans 15 residues. The germline V gene encodes CDR1 SEHNR and CDR2 FQNEAQ (reference sequence). V was clipped by 2 bases and J by 6 bases; unmatched bases: 7. CDR3 amino acids: CASSLSSGSLREQYF. In DNA, the CDR3 is TGTGCCAGCAGCTTATCTAGCGGGAGTCTCCGCGAGCAGTACTTC.